Each of the 28 T cell receptor beta chains below was sequenced from the same sample in a study of early T cells in non-severe SARS-CoV-2 infection. TCRdb called the 5' RACE reads again in MiXCR, with one record for every CDR3 protein. Of approximately 65,000 distinct CDR3 sequences listed, less than 15% are singletons. What was sequenced was whole blood. These receptor sequences come from an adult who was a healthcare worker with PCR-confirmed SARS-CoV-2 infection or an uninfected control (not recorded which).

This clonotype was counted many times. The CDR3 is CASSLGQGKITEAFF. As DNA, the CDR3 is TGCGCCAGCAGCTTGGGACAGGGCAAGATCACTGAAGCTTTCTTT. J is TRBJ1-1 and V is TRBV5-1, with TRBD1 matching 7 bases. The CDR3 totals 15 residues. Germline values: CDR1 SGHRS, CDR2 YFSETQ. With V trimmed by 0 bases and J by 4 bases, 6 bases remained unmatched. Variable domain in full (rest from reference TRBV5-1 and TRBJ1-1): KAGVTQTPRYLIKTRGQQVTLSCSPISGHRSVSWYQQTPGQGLQFLFEYFSETQRNKGNFPGRFSGRQFSNSRSEMNVSTLELGDSALYLCASSLGQGKITEAFFGQGTRLTVV.

The chain uses TRBV5-5 and TRBJ1-3, with no clear D. CDR1 is SGHKS and CDR2 is YYEKEE in the germline V gene (reference sequence). The CDR3 spans 11 residues. With 2 bases removed from V and 5 bases from J, the gap between germline ends came to 2 bases. CDR3 amino acids: CASSLRNTIYF. The CDR3 bases are TGTGCCAGCAGCTTACGAAACACCATATATTTT.

This clonotype was picked up many times. The rearrangement uses TRBV6-1 and TRBJ1-1, with a tentative D call TRBD1 (5 bases). The CDR3 has 13 residues. Looked up from germline, CDR1 is MNHNS and CDR2 is SASEGT. V dropped 8 bases and J dropped 6 bases, with 16 bases sitting between them. The CDR3 loop reads CASRPGQGPEAFF. Written as DNA, the CDR3 is TGTGCCAGCCGCCCCGGGCAGGGTCCTGAAGCTTTCTTT.

The V gene is TRBV6-5, the J gene TRBJ2-1; unclear D gene. The length of the CDR3 is 12 residues. V was cut by 1 base and J by 6 bases, with 4 bases left in between. Germline V gene data show CDR1 as MNHEY and CDR2 as SVGAGI. For the CDR3, the DNA is TGTGCCAGCAGTTACTACCCCAATGAGCAGTTCTTC. This sequence encodes CASSYYPNEQFF.

In its sample, this clonotype was seen a few times. The V and J genes are TRBV20-1 and TRBJ2-7; 7 nucleotides match TRBD1. The junction had 8 bases not matched to a gene; V was cut back by 3 bases and J by 0 bases. The CDR3 is 15 residues long. The germline V gene has CDR1 DFQATT and CDR2 SNEGSKA (reference sequence). The CDR3 DNA sequence: TGCAGTGCTAGCCTCGGGACAGTGGGCTCCTACGAGCAGTACTTC. This codes for CSASLGTVGSYEQYF.

The chain combines TRBV28 with TRBJ2-3; D unclear. The V gene lost 8 bases and the J gene lost 2 bases, with 8 bases spanning the gap. This CDR3 has 12 residues. Germline CDR1 and CDR2: MDHEN and SYDVKM. DNA for the CDR3: TGTGCCAGCCGCGACGCCACAGATACGCAGTATTTT. This encodes CASRDATDTQYF.

This clonotype was detected only a few times. V is TRBV6-2 or TRBV6-3 and J is TRBJ1-2, with no clear D. CDR3 size: 13 residues. The germline V gene has CDR1 MNHEY and CDR2 SVGEGT. Trimming left V 3 bases short and J 8 bases short, with 13 bases between. The CDR3 nucleotides read TGTGCCAGCAGTTATGGGGAAAACCTGGGCTACACCTTC. Translating gives CASSYGENLGYTF.

The rearrangement uses TRBV6-5 and TRBJ1-4, with 9 bases lining up with TRBD1. This CDR3 contains 14 residues. Per the germline V gene, CDR1 is MNHEY and CDR2 is SVGAGI. Losses at the gene ends were 7 bases for V and 5 bases for J; bases not matched to a gene: 5. The CDR3 here is CASKVGQGNEKLFF. In DNA form, the CDR3 reads TGTGCCAGCAAAGTAGGACAGGGGAATGAAAAACTGTTTTTT.

This clonotype was found a few times. The J gene is TRBJ2-1, the V gene TRBV5-1, with D possibly matching TRBD2 (5 bases). V gave up 2 bases and J gave up 5 bases, with 17 bases separating them. The CDR3 runs 16 residues. Germline lookup yields CDR1 SGHRS and CDR2 YFSETQ. CDR3 coding DNA: TGCGCCAGCAGCTTAAGGGATTCCCGGGGAGACAATGAGCAGTTCTTC. Translation gives CASSLRDSRGDNEQFF.

In this sample, this clonotype turned up many times. The chain recombines TRBV6-5 with TRBJ2-2; 7 positions match TRBD2. Germline lookup yields CDR1 MNHEY and CDR2 SVGAGI. V lost 0 bases and J lost 0; bases outside the gene matches: 7. This CDR3 contains 18 residues. In DNA form, the CDR3 reads TGTGCCAGCAGTTACTCGGAGGCAGGGAGGGCGAACACCGGGGAGCTGTTTTTT. Protein sequence: CASSYSEAGRANTGELFF.

This clonotype has a count of ten or more. The DNA for the CDR3 is TGTGCCTGGAATACCCCTCGACGGCAAGAGACCCAGTACTTC. The encoded protein is CAWNTPRRQETQYF. This chain uses TRBV30 with TRBJ2-5; D remains unclear. CDR1 and CDR2 from the germline V gene are GTSNPN and SVGIG (reference sequence). This CDR3 region has 14 residues. V lost 4 bases to trimming and J lost 2 bases, with 14 bases between them.

This clonotype was counted only a few times. The gene calls are TRBV7-8 and TRBJ1-2; D not certain. Germline CDR1 and CDR2: SGHVS and FQNEAQ. The V end was cut by 1 base, the J end by 5 bases, with 11 bases between. The CDR3 extends over 14 amino acids. The CDR3 bases are TGTGCCAGCAGCTTAGAGGTCGCGGGGTATGGCTACACCTTC. This translates into CASSLEVAGYGYTF.

The chain combines TRBV3-1 with TRBJ2-3; the D is unclear. V was pared by 0 bases and J by 6 bases, with 16 bases between. The CDR3 sequence is 16 residues long. Germline V gene sequence: CDR1 LGHDT, CDR2 YNNKEL (reference sequence). CDR3 nucleotide sequence: TGTGCCAGCAGCCAAGACCCCCTTGGGTCCCTGGATACGCAGTATTTT. Its protein product is CASSQDPLGSLDTQYF.

This clonotype has a handful of counts. The rearrangement links TRBV18 to TRBJ1-6; D gene ambiguous. Trimming cost V 6 bases and J 6 bases, with 6 bases left between them. The CDR3 length is 12 residues. Germline values: CDR1 KGHSH, CDR2 LQKENI. The CDR3 sequence is CASSPGNSPLHF. As DNA, the CDR3 is TGTGCCAGCTCTCCCGGTAATTCACCCCTCCACTTT.

This clonotype was counted many times. This chain joins TRBV18 and TRBJ1-1, with D uncertain. Between the trimmed V and J ends, which lost 3 bases and 4 bases, there was a span of 9 bases. Germline-derived CDR1 and CDR2 are KGHSH and LQKENI. The CDR3 has 13 residues. In DNA, the CDR3 is TGTGCCAGCTCACCGGAATTTAGCACTGAAGCTTTCTTT. This translates into CASSPEFSTEAFF.

This clonotype has a count of ten or more. The chain links TRBV2 to TRBJ1-1; 7 bases map to TRBD1. Per the germline V gene, CDR1 is SNHLY and CDR2 is FYNNEI. Trimming at V came to 7 bases and at J to 12 bases, leaving 11 bases not matched to a gene. CDR3 length: 12 amino acids. The CDR3 nucleotides read TGTGCCAGCACCCAGGCAGGGGGACCCTCTTTCTTT. It is translated as CASTQAGGPSFF. The variable domain in full, with the rest retrieved from reference TRBV2 and TRBJ1-1, is EPEVTQTPSHQVTQMGQEVILRCVPISNHLYFYWYRQILGQKVEFLVSFYNNEISEKSEIFDDQFSVERPDGSNFTLKIRSTKLEDSAMYFCASTQAGGPSFFGQGTRLTVV.

This clonotype was detected ten times or more. V gene TRBV24-1 combines with J gene TRBJ1-1; D not resolved. The CDR3 loop spans 14 amino acids. V was cut by 2 bases and J by 10 bases, with 16 bases left in between. Germline V gives CDR1 KGHDR, CDR2 SFDVKD. The CDR3 here is CATSDSVGGRGAFF. CDR3 nucleotide sequence: TGTGCCACCAGTGATTCAGTCGGAGGGCGTGGAGCTTTCTTT.

V and J are TRBV9 and TRBJ2-3, with D tentatively TRBD2 (6 bases). CDR3 length: 15 amino acids. The germline V and J ends were trimmed by 2 bases and 1 base, with 11 bases remaining between them. Germline CDR1 SGDLS, CDR2 YYNGEE. The CDR3 loop reads CASSVSGEGTDTQYF. The CDR3, as DNA: TGTGCCAGCAGCGTTAGCGGAGAGGGCACAGATACGCAGTATTTT.

This clonotype has ten or more counts. V is TRBV7-8 and J is TRBJ2-1; D uncertain. This CDR3 is 18 amino acids long. V lost 1 base and J 5 bases, leaving 21 bases between the germline ends. Germline CDR1 SGHVS, CDR2 FQNEAQ. The CDR3 sequence: CASSLVPQGQAYHNEQFF. CDR3 in DNA: TGTGCCAGCAGCTTAGTACCACAAGGTCAAGCATATCACAATGAGCAGTTCTTC.

This clonotype was recorded many times. The V gene is TRBV27, the J gene TRBJ2-1, with TRBD2 matching 11 bases. V shed 10 bases and J 6 bases; nucleotides not matched to a gene: 14. The germline V gene encodes CDR1 MNHEY and CDR2 SMNVEV (reference sequence). The CDR3 covers 16 residues. The CDR3 nucleotides read TGTGCCACCTCCGGGACTAGCGGCAGGGTCCTCAATGAGCAGTTCTTC. It yields the protein CATSGTSGRVLNEQFF.

This clonotype was seen ten or more times. The chain joins TRBV5-6 to TRBJ1-1, with D perhaps matching TRBD1 (6 bases). Germline V gives CDR1 SGHDT, CDR2 YYEEEE. The V end was cut by 0 bases, the J end by 0 bases, with 9 bases between. CDR3 size: 15 residues. CDR3: CASSLEAGVNTEAFF. The CDR3 bases are TGTGCCAGCAGCTTGGAGGCAGGGGTGAACACTGAAGCTTTCTTT.

This clonotype was detected many times. The chain couples TRBV6-1 to TRBJ2-7, with D possibly matching TRBD1 (6 bases). The V end lost 7 bases, the J end lost 1 base, and 11 bases lay between the germline ends. The CDR3 consists of 13 residues. Germline CDR1 and CDR2: MNHNS and SASEGT. The CDR3 DNA follows: TGTGCCAGCAATAGGGGACAATCCTACGAGCAGTACTTC. Amino acids: CASNRGQSYEQYF.

The table lists this clonotype with a few counts. V usage is TRBV20-1 and J usage is TRBJ2-1; D is uncertain. Per the germline V gene, CDR1 is DFQATT and CDR2 is SNEGSKA (reference sequence). V was cut by 5 bases and J by 1 base, with 15 bases left in between. The CDR3 length is 15 residues. CDR3 DNA: TGCAGTGCTTCCCGAGACCGTCGTTCCTACAATGAGCAGTTCTTC. The encoded protein is CSASRDRRSYNEQFF.

The V gene is TRBV4-3, the J gene TRBJ2-7, with D unclear. This CDR3 contains 13 residues. Germline CDR1 is LGHNA and CDR2 is YSLEER. V was shortened by 4 bases and J by 2 bases, with 9 bases between the two germline ends. The CDR3 nucleotides read TGCGCCAGCAGCCCCACACAGCCCTACGAGCAGTACTTC. It is translated as CASSPTQPYEQYF.

The chain recombines TRBV10-2 with TRBJ1-4, with D unclear. The length of the CDR3 is 12 residues. Looked up from germline, CDR1 is WSHSY and CDR2 is SAAADI. Deletions cut 8 bases from V and 8 bases from J, with 12 bases between. The CDR3 sequence is CASSAGGEKLFF. CDR3 sequence (DNA): TGCGCCAGCTCGGCCGGAGGGGAAAAACTGTTTTTT.

The gene calls are TRBV11-1 and TRBJ2-1; D assignment may be TRBD1 or TRBD2 (5 bases each). Trimming pared 6 bases from V and 4 bases from J, leaving 16 bases between. This CDR3 contains 15 residues. CDR1 and CDR2 (germline): SGHAT, FQDESV (reference sequence). CDR3 bases: TGTGCCAGCAGGGTCTCTGACGAGGGGTACAATGAGCAGTTCTTC. Amino acid sequence: CASRVSDEGYNEQFF. Using reference TRBV11-1 and TRBJ2-1 for the parts outside the CDR3, the full variable domain is EAEVAQSPRYKITEKSQAVAFWCDPISGHATLYWYRQILGQGPELLVQFQDESVVDDSQLPKDRFSAERLKGVDSTLKIQPAELGDSAMYLCASRVSDEGYNEQFFGPGTRLTVL.

This clonotype was seen a few times. This chain links TRBV6-1 with TRBJ2-5; 10 positions agree with TRBD1. Looked up from germline, CDR1 is MNHNS and CDR2 is SASEGT. With V trimmed by 5 bases and J by 2 bases, 2 bases remained unmatched. This CDR3 has 14 residues. As DNA, the CDR3 is TGTGCCAGCAGTCAGGACAGGGGGCAAGAGACCCAGTACTTC. Encoded protein: CASSQDRGQETQYF.

This clonotype was counted at least ten times. The chain carries TRBV30 and TRBJ2-3; 7 bases agree with TRBD2. CDR1 is GTSNPN, CDR2 SVGIG, per germline (reference sequence). Germline trimming cut 5 bases from V and 2 bases from J; bases unmatched to any gene: 7. The length of the CDR3 is 14 residues. The CDR3 DNA is TGTGCCTGGGGACTAGAGGACTCCACAGATACGCAGTATTTT. Its protein product is CAWGLEDSTDTQYF.